This T cell receptor (beta chain) came from a study of blood T cell repertoires in COVID-19. About the study: The samples span acute and convalescent COVID-19 from the United States, Italy and Spain.

Study processing details: Amplification of reference gene primers provided the estimated nucleated cell counts. Profiling relied on immunoSEQ multiplex PCR, and the TCRdb table lists in-frame clones only, not all of them. V and J calls and clone size are as listed in that table; D and trimming were resolved from the DNA. The sample consists of 110,000 to 150,000 clones, roughly 91% of them appearing once. The germline V gene encodes CDR1 LGHNA and CDR2 YNFKEQ. The CDR3 runs to 16 residues. J gave up 6 bases and V 0 bases, and 11 bases lay outside the gene matches. The sample taken for sequencing was peripheral blood. V and J are TRBV4-2 and TRBJ2-7; TRBD1 aligns across 7 bases. The source is a man aged 60 to 75 with active or convalescent COVID-19. Here the CDR3 DNA reads TGTGCCAGCAGCCAAGATCGGGACAGCGCCGAAATCGAGCAGTACTTC. Encoded protein: CASSQDRDSAEIEQYF.